The following is a T cell receptor beta chain sequence with its context. The antigen is unknown. Primers included in the PCR were 60 Vbeta and 13 Jbeta primers. Sequencing used immunoSEQ multiplex PCR; TCRdb keeps in-frame clones, though not all of them. Here the sample spans 75,000 to 95,000 clones, roughly 80% being singletons. V gave up 8 bases and J gave up 3 bases; unmatched junction bases: 6. Per the germline V gene, CDR1 is SGHTA and CDR2 is FQGNSA. The CDR3 length is 13 residues. The entry originates in a study of cytomegalovirus exposure and HLA in healthy donors. Findings of the study overall: In a later analysis, donors in an Asian-associated ancestry cluster reportedly had fewer N-insertions in productive TCRs than the cohort mean.

The source of this sequence is a man between 45 and 60 years old in good health and CMV-seronegative. Sequencing was performed on PBMCs. The V and J genes are TRBV7-2 and TRBJ2-5, with 7 positions matching TRBD2. CDR3 DNA: TGTGCCAGCTGTACTAGCGCTAAAGAGACCCAGTACTTC. The encoded protein is CASCTSAKETQYF.